One and the same sample provided the 15 T cell receptor beta chains below, sequenced in a study of T cells in Graves' hyperthyroidism and ophthalmopathy (dated by TCRdb to 2018 to 2020). Libraries were made using multiplex PCR. The sequencing machine was an Illumina HiSeq 2000. The TCR beta CDR3 regions were amplified from the RNA transcripts. The TCR CDR3 was subjected to a first round of RT-PCR using the HTBI primer set and the Qiagen OneStep RT-PCR kit. In TCRdb, the public reads were trimmed at Q25 with fastp and aligned with MiXCR, with productive beta chains retained. Duplicate CDR3 protein sequences are folded into a single record with the most common DNA and genes. The sample table shows about 360,000 distinct CDR3 sequences, and approximately 25% are seen once. Of the sample, roughly 70% is held by the ten largest clones. Input material: blood. These TCRs come from a middle-aged man with Graves' hyperthyroidism.

This clonotype was observed a few times. The chain recombines TRBV12-3 or TRBV12-4 with TRBJ2-6, with 12 nucleotides matching TRBD2. J gave up 0 bases and V 3 bases, and 3 bases lay outside the gene matches. The CDR3 is made up of 18 amino acids. The CDR3 spells CASSFRTSGVSGANVLTF. CDR3 sequence (DNA): TGTGCCAGCAGTTTCCGGACTAGCGGGGTCTCTGGGGCCAACGTCCTGACTTTC.

The chain employs TRBV20-1 and TRBJ2-5; perhaps TRBD2 as D (6 bases). Trimming took off 6 bases at V and 8 bases at J, with 22 bases between the two ends. The CDR3 sequence is 14 residues long. Germline V gene data show CDR1 as DFQATT and CDR2 as SNEGSKA (reference sequence). This CDR3 is CSAGSGAGGVTQYF. In DNA form, the CDR3 reads TGCAGTGCGGGTAGCGGCGCGGGCGGGGTTACCCAGTACTTC.

The chain joins TRBV19 to TRBJ2-1; 7 bases fit TRBD1. The CDR3 runs to 17 residues. Losses at the gene ends were 4 bases for V and 3 bases for J; bases not matched to a gene: 12. In germline, CDR1 is LNHDA, CDR2 SQIVND (reference sequence). The CDR3 DNA reads as TGTGCCAGTAGTAAGGGACGACAGGGAGAAGGCTACAATGAGCAGTTCTTC. The encoded protein is CASSKGRQGEGYNEQFF.

The chain combines TRBV3-1 with TRBJ2-3; D gene uncertain. V gave up 1 base and J gave up 5 bases, with 7 bases separating them. The CDR3 has 13 residues. Looked up from germline, CDR1 is LGHDT and CDR2 is YNNKEL (reference sequence). CDR3: CASSQAAEDTQYF. In nucleotides, the CDR3 is TGTGCCAGCAGCCAAGCTGCGGAAGATACGCAGTATTTT.

The chain uses TRBV7-9 and TRBJ2-7, with TRBD2 identical over 12 bases. V lost 5 bases and J lost 6; bases outside the gene matches: 5. The CDR3 totals 14 residues. CDR1 SEHNR and CDR2 FQNEAQ come from the germline V gene (reference sequence). The CDR3 loop is CASSPTSGSSEQYF. CDR3 DNA: TGTGCCAGCAGCCCGACTAGCGGGAGCTCCGAGCAGTACTTC.

This clonotype showed up many times. This chain joins TRBV2 and TRBJ2-1, with D maybe TRBD1 (6 bases). This CDR3 contains 14 residues. V was clipped by 4 bases and J by 0 bases, with 7 bases between them. The germline V gene encodes CDR1 SNHLY and CDR2 FYNNEI. The CDR3 spells CASSADSSYNEQFF. The CDR3 nucleotides read TGTGCCAGCAGTGCGGACAGCTCCTACAATGAGCAGTTCTTC. Full variable domain (remainder filled in from reference TRBV2 and TRBJ2-1): EPEVTQTPSHQVTQMGQEVILRCVPISNHLYFYWYRQILGQKVEFLVSFYNNEISEKSEIFDDQFSVERPDGSNFTLKIRSTKLEDSAMYFCASSADSSYNEQFFGPGTRLTVL.

A word on this clonotype: This could be a read error, since a much larger clone is one nucleotide away. This rearrangement joins TRBV12-3 or TRBV12-4 to TRBJ1-5, with 8 bases aligning to TRBD1. V lost 6 bases, J lost 0 bases, and 1 base stayed unmatched. The CDR3 runs to 14 residues. CDR3 amino acids: CASRTGASNQPQHF. The DNA for the CDR3 is TGTGCCAGCAGGACAGGGGCTAGCAATCAGCCCCAGCATTTT.

Many counts were recorded for this clonotype. The rearrangement uses TRBV3-1 and TRBJ2-1; TRBD2 is a possible D gene (6 bases). CDR1 is LGHDT, CDR2 YNNKEL, per germline (reference sequence). The CDR3 has 16 residues. The V and J ends lost 5 bases and 10 bases respectively, with 24 bases between them. Here the CDR3 reads CASSVVGSGFWKEQFF. Written as DNA, the CDR3 is TGTGCCAGCAGCGTTGTTGGTAGCGGCTTTTGGAAGGAGCAGTTCTTC.

About this clonotype: Because it lacks the conserved phenylalanine or tryptophan at the end, this CDR3 is likely a read error. The V gene is TRBV6-1, the J gene TRBJ1-2, with TRBD1 identical over 7 bases. The CDR3 extends over 13 amino acids. CDR1 and CDR2 (germline): MNHNS, SASEGT. J gave up 3 bases and V 10 bases, and 8 bases lay outside the gene matches. The CDR3 DNA reads TGTGCCACCTATACAGGGGAGCACTATGGCTACACCCTC. This encodes CATYTGEHYGYTL.

This clonotype was recorded a few times. V usage is TRBV20-1 and J usage is TRBJ2-1; 14 nucleotides agree with TRBD2. The length of the CDR3 is 15 residues. The trim removed 5 bases at V and 5 bases at J, leaving 5 bases unmatched. CDR1 DFQATT and CDR2 SNEGSKA come from the germline V gene (reference sequence). CDR3 loop: CSAAGTSGRHNEQFF. The CDR3 DNA sequence: TGCAGTGCTGCCGGGACTAGCGGGAGACACAATGAGCAGTTCTTC.

This clonotype showed up many times. The chain couples TRBV2 to TRBJ1-2; TRBD1 is a possible D gene (5 bases). Germline V gene data show CDR1 as SNHLY and CDR2 as FYNNEI. V was cut by 6 bases and J by 6 bases, with 11 bases left in between. This CDR3 region has 12 residues. The CDR3 reads CASSLRGNGYTF. CDR3 nucleotides: TGTGCCAGCAGCCTCCGGGGGAATGGCTACACCTTC.

This clonotype was observed a few times. The rearrangement joins TRBV19 to TRBJ2-1; a weak D match, TRBD1 (7 bases). The V end was cut by 3 bases, the J end by 1 base, with 13 bases between. The CDR3 is 16 residues long. Germline V CDR1 and CDR2: LNHDA, SQIVND (reference sequence). DNA for the CDR3: TGTGCCAGTAGTATCCCCAGGGGGGTTTCCTACAATGAGCAGTTCTTC. This encodes CASSIPRGVSYNEQFF.

There are many counts of this clonotype. V gene TRBV11-3 combines with J gene TRBJ2-3, with a possible D match to TRBD2 (5 bases). Germline V gene lookup returns CDR1 SGHNT and CDR2 YENEEA. The CDR3 has 14 residues. The germline V and J ends were trimmed by 5 bases and 2 bases, with 11 bases remaining between them. The CDR3 region has the DNA TGTGCCAGCAGCCGCGGCGGGTCCACAGATACGCAGTATTTT. This sequence encodes CASSRGGSTDTQYF.

This clonotype was picked up many times. The rearrangement links TRBV20-1 to TRBJ2-3; TRBD2 matches at 9 bases. CDR3 size: 15 residues. J gave up 3 bases and V 0 bases, and 4 bases lay outside the gene matches. Per germline, CDR1 DFQATT and CDR2 SNEGSKA (reference sequence). The CDR3 DNA follows: TGCAGTGCTAGAGATTCTAGCGGGATAACAGATACGCAGTATTTT. Translated: CSARDSSGITDTQYF.

Many counts were recorded for this clonotype. The V gene is TRBV20-1, the J gene TRBJ2-5, with 7 bases identical to TRBD1. The CDR3 has 15 residues. Unmatched junction bases numbered 14, after V lost 5 bases and J lost 5 bases. CDR1 and CDR2 from the germline V gene are DFQATT and SNEGSKA (reference sequence). The CDR3 region is CSAAFAGGLGETQYF. CDR3 nucleotides: TGCAGTGCTGCCTTCGCAGGGGGTCTAGGGGAGACCCAGTACTTC.